Presented here are 7 T cell receptor beta chains from one specimen sequenced in a study of blood T cells in healthy people across ages. For the second PCR, which ran for about 6 to 11 cycles, a sample-barcoded 5' primer and a J-beta primer mix were used. One entry per CDR3 protein, called by TCRdb with MiXCR from the 5' RACE reads. The table lists 1 million or so distinct CDR3 sequences, less than 25% of them singletons, with around 0.75% in the top ten. The same sample was also used in a study of T cells of mothers and their children.

Sequencing was carried out using blood. The receptors stem from a girl aged 2-10 years in good health.

The rearrangement links TRBV6-6 to TRBJ2-5; D perhaps matches TRBD2 (6 bases). TRBJ2-1 explains the end of the DNA better; the J call may be wrong. Germline V CDR1 and CDR2: MNHNY, SVGAGI (reference sequence). The CDR3 extends over 16 amino acids. Here the CDR3 reads CASSSRGGGTYNEQFF. In DNA, the CDR3 is TGTGCCAGCAGTTCACGCGGTGGGGGGACCTACAATGAGCAGTTCTTC.

This chain links TRBV9 with TRBJ2-1; D might be TRBD1 (5 bases). V shed 3 bases and J shed 4 bases, with 11 bases lying between them. There are 14 residues in the CDR3. Germline V gene data show CDR1 as SGDLS and CDR2 as YYNGEE. The CDR3 DNA reads TGTGCCAGCAGCGACGCCGACAGTTACAATGAGCAGTTCTTC. Amino acids: CASSDADSYNEQFF.

The chain is built from TRBV5-1 and TRBJ2-5; tentatively, D is TRBD2 (5 bases). The length of the CDR3 is 14 residues. Germline CDR1 SGHRS, CDR2 YFSETQ. Trimming left V 4 bases short and J 5 bases short, with 15 bases between. In nucleotides, the CDR3 is TGCGCCAGCAGCCCATTTTTGCAGCGGGAGACCCAGTACTTC. Protein: CASSPFLQRETQYF.

This clonotype was recorded a few times. The chain combines TRBV12-3 or TRBV12-4 with TRBJ2-7; D uncertain. This CDR3 comprises 13 residues. V was trimmed by 6 bases and J by 3 bases, leaving 12 bases between them. The CDR3 DNA follows: TGTGCCAGCAGCCCACAAAACTACTACGAGCAGTACTTC. Translation: CASSPQNYYEQYF.

This rearrangement joins TRBV21-1 to TRBJ2-1; the listed D gene, TRBD1, was not tested against the DNA. The J call may be incorrect, as the DNA end agrees better with TRBJ2-5. TRBV21-1 is shown as a pseudogene. The CDR3 has 13 amino acids. The CDR3 spells CASRDSHQETQYF. CDR3 DNA sequence: TGTGCCAGCAGGGACAGCCACCAAGAGACCCAGTACTTC.

The chain has TRBV4-1 and TRBJ2-3; 7 bases match TRBD2. This CDR3 region has 14 residues. CDR1 MGHRA and CDR2 YSYEKL come from the germline V gene. V gave up 5 bases and J gave up 4 bases; unmatched junction bases: 6. In DNA, the CDR3 is TGCGCCAGCAGCGGGCAGGGAGGGTCAGATACGCAGTATTTT. Protein product: CASSGQGGSDTQYF.

This clonotype was found a few times. This chain links TRBV20-1 with TRBJ2-4, with 11 nucleotides matching TRBD2. Germline values: CDR1 DFQATT, CDR2 SNEGSKA (reference sequence). Trimming cost V 5 bases and J 0 bases; bases outside gene matches: 12. The CDR3 spans 18 residues. In nucleotides, the CDR3 is TGCAGTGCTCCGGGACTAGCGGATCAGAAACTAGCCAAAAACATTCAGTACTTC. Translating it yields CSAPGLADQKLAKNIQYF.